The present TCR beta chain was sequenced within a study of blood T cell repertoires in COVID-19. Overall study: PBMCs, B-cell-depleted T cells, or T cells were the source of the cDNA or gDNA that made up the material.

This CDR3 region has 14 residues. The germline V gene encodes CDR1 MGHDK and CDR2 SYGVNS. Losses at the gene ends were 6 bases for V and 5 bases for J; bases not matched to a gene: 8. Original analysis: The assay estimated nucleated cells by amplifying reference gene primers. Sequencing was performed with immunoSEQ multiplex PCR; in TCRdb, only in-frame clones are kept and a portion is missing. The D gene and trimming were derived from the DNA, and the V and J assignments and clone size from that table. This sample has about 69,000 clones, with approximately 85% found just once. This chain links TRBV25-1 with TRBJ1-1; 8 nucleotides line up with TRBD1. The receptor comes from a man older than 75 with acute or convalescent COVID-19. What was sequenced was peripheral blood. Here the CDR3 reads CASRAQGASTEAFF. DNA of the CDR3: TGTGCCAGCAGGGCCCAGGGGGCGTCGACTGAAGCTTTCTTT.